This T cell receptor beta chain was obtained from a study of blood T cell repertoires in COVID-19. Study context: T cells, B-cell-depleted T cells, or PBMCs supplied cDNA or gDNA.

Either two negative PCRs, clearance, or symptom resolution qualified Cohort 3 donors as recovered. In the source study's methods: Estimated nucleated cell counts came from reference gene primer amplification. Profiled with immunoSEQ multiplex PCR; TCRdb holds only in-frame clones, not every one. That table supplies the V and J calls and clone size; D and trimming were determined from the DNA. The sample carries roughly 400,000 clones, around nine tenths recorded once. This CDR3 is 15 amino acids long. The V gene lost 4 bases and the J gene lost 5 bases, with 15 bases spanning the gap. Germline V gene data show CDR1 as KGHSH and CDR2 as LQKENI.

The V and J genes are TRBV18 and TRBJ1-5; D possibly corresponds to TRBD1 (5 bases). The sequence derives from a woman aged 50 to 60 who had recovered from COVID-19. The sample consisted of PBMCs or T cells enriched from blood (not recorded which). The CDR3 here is CASSRYSGLDQPQHF. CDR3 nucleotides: TGTGCCAGCTCACGCTATTCAGGGTTGGATCAGCCCCAGCATTTT.